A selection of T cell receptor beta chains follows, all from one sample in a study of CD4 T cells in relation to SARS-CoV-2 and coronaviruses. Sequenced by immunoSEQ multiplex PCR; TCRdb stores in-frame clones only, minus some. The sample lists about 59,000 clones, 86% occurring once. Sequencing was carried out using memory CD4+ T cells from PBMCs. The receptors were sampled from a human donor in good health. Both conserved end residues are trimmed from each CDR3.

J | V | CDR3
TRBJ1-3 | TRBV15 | ATSRGARGTGSLSGNTIY
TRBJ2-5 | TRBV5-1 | ASSLVGFLETQY
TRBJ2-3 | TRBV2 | ASSEGFAAGMGTDTQY
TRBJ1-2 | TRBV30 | AWIRGGVGYT
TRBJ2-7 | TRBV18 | ASSRPGTGGYEQY
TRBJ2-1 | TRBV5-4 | ASSLAGPGGSYNEQF
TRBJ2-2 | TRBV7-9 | ASASAYGELF
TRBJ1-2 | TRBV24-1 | ATSARQGSYGYT
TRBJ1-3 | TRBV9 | ASRPGTGPNTIY
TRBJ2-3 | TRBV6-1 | ASAPLPDTQY
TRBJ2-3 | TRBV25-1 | ASSDAGQITDTQY
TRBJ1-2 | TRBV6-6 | ASSYSIGYT
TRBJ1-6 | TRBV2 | ASSEGNSPLH
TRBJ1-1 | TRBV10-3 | AIRMGEWTEAF
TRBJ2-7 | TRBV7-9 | ASSSGGSSYEQY
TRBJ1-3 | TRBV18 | ASSPSGAGNTIY
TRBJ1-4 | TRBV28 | ASSFRGVYRGKTNEKLF
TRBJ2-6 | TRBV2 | ASTRSSGANVLT
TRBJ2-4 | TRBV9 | ASSVTAGTGENIQY
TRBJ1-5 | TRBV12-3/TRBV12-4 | ASSGQLNQPQH
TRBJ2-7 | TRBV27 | ASNPTGFGTYEQY
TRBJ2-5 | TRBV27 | ASSLSGFAETQY
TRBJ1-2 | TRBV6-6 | ASSPLTGIGGYT
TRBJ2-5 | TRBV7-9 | AASSGRKETQY
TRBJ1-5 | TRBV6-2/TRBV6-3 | ASSYSPNQPQH
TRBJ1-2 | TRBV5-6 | ASSPMLVDYGYT
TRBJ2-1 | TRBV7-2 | ASSLAQQNEQF
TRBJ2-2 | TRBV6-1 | ASSEALPPIGELF
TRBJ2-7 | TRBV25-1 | ASSDGASGAYEQY
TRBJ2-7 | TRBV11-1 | ASSIGREMIFYEQY
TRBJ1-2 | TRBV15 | ATSKGGRGMNYGYT
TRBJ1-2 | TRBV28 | ASSSSGGRANYGYT
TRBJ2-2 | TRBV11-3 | ASSGTTAGELF
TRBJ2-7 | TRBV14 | ASSRPFGSLNYEQY
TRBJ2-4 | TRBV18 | ASSPLLGTSGSQFKNIQY
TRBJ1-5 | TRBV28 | ASSSTTGKRNQPQH
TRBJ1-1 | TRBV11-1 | ASSLGPNTEAF
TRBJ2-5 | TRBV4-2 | ASSQEHEAGGPKTQY
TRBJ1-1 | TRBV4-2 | ASSQGRDRGLYGTEAF
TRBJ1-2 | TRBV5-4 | ASTGGGNPHGYT
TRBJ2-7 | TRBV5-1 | ASGSRDGSYEQY
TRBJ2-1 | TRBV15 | ATSSAPDVHEQF
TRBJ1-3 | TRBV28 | ASSATGTGSTFGNTIY
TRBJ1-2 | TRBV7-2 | ASSPDRSYGYT
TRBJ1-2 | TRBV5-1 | ASSSYRTNYGYT